A single sample gave rise to the 12 T cell receptor beta chains below, sequenced in a study of T cell responses to AZD1222 COVID-19 vaccine. TCRdb's table, derived via immunoSEQ multiplex PCR, lists solely in-frame clones and lacks some. The data contain approximately 80,000 clones, 80% of them singletons. The sample here was peripheral blood, taken on day 0 of AZD1222 vaccination. The origin of the receptors is an adult in good health.

This rearrangement joins TRBV13 to TRBJ2-1, with 10 nucleotides matching TRBD2. CDR1 and CDR2 (germline): PRHDT, FYEKMQ (reference sequence). The CDR3 runs to 18 residues. J gave up 6 bases and V 3 bases, and 14 bases lay outside the gene matches. CDR3 residues: CASSFRAAGVAGGNEQFF. The CDR3 region has the DNA TGTGCCAGCAGCTTTCGGGCGGCTGGGGTAGCGGGAGGCAATGAGCAGTTCTTC.

The V and J genes are TRBV28 and TRBJ1-5, with 8 bases fitting TRBD1. Per germline, CDR1 MDHEN and CDR2 SYDVKM. The CDR3 has 14 amino acids. V shed 6 bases and J 5 bases; nucleotides not matched to a gene: 6. The CDR3 sequence is CASSLGQGHQPQHF. The CDR3 nucleotides read TGTGCCAGCAGCCTCGGACAGGGCCATCAGCCCCAGCATTTT.

The chain joins TRBV6-5 to TRBJ2-2; TRBD2 matches at 9 bases. V shed 4 bases and J 7 bases; nucleotides not matched to a gene: 10. The CDR3 consists of 16 residues. From germline, CDR1 is MNHEY and CDR2 SVGAGI. CDR3 nucleotide sequence: TGTGCCAGCAGTTCGGCTAGCGGGAATGTGGACGGGGAGCTGTTTTTT. This gives the protein CASSSASGNVDGELFF.

This chain uses TRBV12-3 or TRBV12-4 with TRBJ1-6; D remains unclear. The V gene lost 1 base and the J gene lost 12 bases, with 7 bases spanning the gap. This CDR3 has 12 amino acids. As DNA, the CDR3 is TGTGCCAGCAGTTTAGAGGGTAAACCCCTCCACTTT. The encoded protein is CASSLEGKPLHF.

The CDR3 protein is CSVGSREGETQYF. In nucleotides, the CDR3 is TGCAGCGTTGGCTCAAGGGAGGGAGAGACCCAGTACTTC. V and J are TRBV29-1 and TRBJ2-5, with TRBD2 matching over 7 bases. V lost 4 bases to trimming and J lost 4 bases; unmatched junction nucleotides: 6. CDR3 length: 13 residues. CDR1 and CDR2 from the germline V gene are SQVTM and ANQGSEA.

The V and J genes are TRBV6-5 and TRBJ1-2; TRBD1 is a possible D gene (6 bases). The CDR3 is made up of 14 amino acids. Per the germline V gene, CDR1 is MNHEY and CDR2 is SVGAGI. V was shortened by 8 bases and J by 5 bases, with 18 bases between the two germline ends. DNA of the CDR3: TGTGCCAGCCTCGAAGGGGGGTCCTCATATGGCTACACCTTC. This codes for CASLEGGSSYGYTF.

The gene calls are TRBV19 and TRBJ1-2; 8 nucleotides match TRBD1. The CDR3 consists of 13 residues. Germline V gives CDR1 LNHDA, CDR2 SQIVND (reference sequence). The trim removed 5 bases at V and 5 bases at J, leaving 4 bases unmatched. This CDR3 is CASSPRQGYGYTF. The CDR3 DNA sequence: TGTGCCAGTAGTCCACGACAGGGGTATGGCTACACCTTC.

This clone occurred a few times. The chain has TRBV2 and TRBJ2-7, with D perhaps matching TRBD1 (6 bases). Trimming stripped 7 bases from V and 0 bases from J, with 16 bases between. CDR3 length: 15 amino acids. Germline assignment: CDR1 SNHLY and CDR2 FYNNEI. The CDR3, as DNA: TGTGCCAGCACCCTGGGGCCAGGGGCCTCCTACGAGCAGTACTTC. It encodes CASTLGPGASYEQYF.

This chain uses TRBV6-5 with TRBJ2-7; 10 bases align to TRBD1. There are 16 residues in the CDR3. CDR1 and CDR2 from the germline V gene are MNHEY and SVGAGI. V dropped 2 bases and J dropped 0; count of bases not matched to a gene: 4. The CDR3 protein is CASSYAGQGHSYEQYF. The CDR3, as DNA: TGTGCCAGCAGTTACGCGGGACAGGGGCACTCCTACGAGCAGTACTTC.

The V and J genes are TRBV5-4 and TRBJ2-2; D might be TRBD1 or TRBD2, each matching 5 bases. Germline-derived CDR1 and CDR2 are SGHNT and YYREEE (reference sequence). Trimming pared 0 bases from V and 2 bases from J, leaving 14 bases between. The CDR3 has 17 residues. The CDR3 sequence: CASSLAGTRANTGELFF. As DNA, the CDR3 is TGTGCCAGCAGCTTGGCCGGGACCCGAGCTAACACCGGGGAGCTGTTTTTT.

The sample holds a few counts of this clone. The V call is TRBV2, the J call TRBJ2-3; perhaps TRBD2 as D (5 bases). The CDR3 runs to 15 residues. From germline, CDR1 is SNHLY and CDR2 FYNNEI. V shed 1 base and J shed 2 bases, with 10 bases lying between them. CDR3 residues: CASSEGGLNTDTQYF. The DNA for the CDR3 is TGTGCCAGCAGTGAAGGCGGGTTAAACACAGATACGCAGTATTTT.

The V and J genes are TRBV5-4 and TRBJ2-1; 8 positions agree with TRBD1. Trimming removed 4 bases from V and 7 bases from J; junction bases left unmatched: 7. Germline V CDR1 and CDR2: SGHNT, YYREEE (reference sequence). The CDR3 consists of 14 residues. The CDR3 is CASSPRTGTNEQFF. The CDR3 DNA follows: TGTGCCAGCAGCCCCCGGACAGGGACTAATGAGCAGTTCTTC.